Each of the 31 T cell receptor delta chains below was sequenced from the same sample in a study of γδ T cells in repeated Plasmodium falciparum infection. TCRdb re-called clones from the multiplex PCR reads using CATT. The table includes tens of thousands of delta-chain clones, 0.75% to 1% detected once. Vgamma9/Vdelta2+ and Vdelta2-negative gammadelta T cells were flow-sorted from PBMC for bulk sequencing. The source material was gamma-delta T cells from blood. These receptors were obtained from a pool of human donors (malaria-infected and uninfected, not separated).

This clone has a handful of counts. The TCRdb protein, from a much larger clone, departs from this DNA's translation at residue 8, likely by read error; the protein shown derives from the DNA. The chain links TRDV2 to TRDJ2; 8 nucleotides match TRDD3. TCRdb does not report a J gene; here it was assigned by matching the DNA to germline references. Germline V gene lookup returns CDR1 GEAIGNYY and CDR2 EKD. This CDR3 has 19 amino acids. With 0 bases clipped from V and 0 bases from J, the junction kept 11 bases outside the gene matches. CDR3 protein: CACDTLGEDPPALTAQLFF. Written as DNA, the CDR3 is TGTGCCTGTGACACCCTGGGGGAGGACCCACCAGCTTTGACAGCACAACTCTTCTTT.

This clone showed up many times. The rearrangement joins TRDV2 to TRDJ1; the D is unclear. The CDR3 has 16 residues. The germline V gene has CDR1 GEAIGNYY and CDR2 EKD. Trimming took off 0 bases at V and 0 bases at J, with 13 bases between the two ends. The CDR3 coding sequence is TGTGCCTGTGACACCGGGACCTTAGAGTACACCGATAAACTCATCTTT. Protein product: CACDTGTLEYTDKLIF.

Many counts were recorded for this clone. One end of the junction varies from germline; a read error may be responsible. The chain links TRDV2 to TRDJ1; 10 bases fit TRDD3. The CDR3 contains 19 residues. Looked up from germline, CDR1 is GEAIGNYY and CDR2 is EKD. As DNA, the CDR3 is TGTGCCTGTGACACCGGCTGGGGGATAATACAGCGGTACACCGATAAACCCATCTTT. Its protein is CACDTGWGIIQRYTDKPIF.

As concerns this clone: The amino acid sequence in TCRdb belongs to a much larger clone and departs from this DNA's translation at residue 16, likely a sequencing read error; the sequence shown is translated from the DNA. The rearrangement uses TRDV1 and TRDJ1, with 9 bases matching TRDD3. Assignment of the J gene here rests on matching the DNA to germline, because TCRdb gives none. This CDR3 has 26 residues. With V trimmed by 2 bases and J by 0 bases, 34 bases remained unmatched. CDR1 and CDR2 (germline): TSWWSYY, QGS. CDR3 loop: CALGEVSPGQFLLGDASPQYTDKLIF. CDR3 in DNA: TGTGCTCTTGGGGAAGTTAGCCCGGGCCAATTCCTGCTGGGGGATGCGTCGCCCCAGTACACCGATAAACTCATCTTT.

On this clone: The TCRdb record carries a much larger clone's protein, which differs from this DNA's translation at residue 13; a read error is the likely cause, and the protein listed here is the DNA translation. The chain uses TRDV2 and TRDJ2; D might be TRDD2 or TRDD3, each matching 5 bases. The CDR3 loop spans 21 amino acids. The germline V gene encodes CDR1 GEAIGNYY and CDR2 EKD. V was clipped by 0 bases and J by 0 bases, with 25 bases between them. The CDR3 protein is CACDTVRTGESRLPLTAQLFF. CDR3 DNA: TGTGCCTGTGACACCGTTAGGACCGGGGAATCCCGCCTTCCTTTGACAGCACAACTCTTCTTT.

This clone was counted a few times. The protein TCRdb lists belongs to a much larger clone and differs from this DNA's translation at residue 9, which points to a read error; the protein shown is made from the DNA. The rearrangement joins TRDV1 to TRDJ1, with D perhaps matching TRDD2 (5 bases). No J gene is reported in TCRdb; it was inferred here by comparing the DNA with germline. Trimming removed 0 bases at V and 8 bases at J, with 25 bases between. Germline loops: CDR1 TSWWSYY, CDR2 QGS. The CDR3 loop spans 18 amino acids. CDR3 loop: CALGELFPPSLTIRKLIF. In DNA, the CDR3 is TGTGCTCTTGGGGAACTTTTTCCTCCCTCCCTTACGATCAGGAAACTCATCTTT.

In its sample, this clone was seen a few times. TCRdb assigns this DNA the protein of a much larger clone, which departs from its translation at residue 14; this likely reflects a read error, and the protein shown comes from translating the DNA. The J gene is TRDJ1, the V gene TRDV1; 13 nucleotides align to TRDD3. As TCRdb names no J gene, one was assigned here on the basis of a DNA match to germline. J lost 2 bases, V lost 2 bases, and 23 bases had no gene match. The germline V gene has CDR1 TSWWSYY and CDR2 QGS. CDR3 size: 23 residues. This chain's CDR3 is CALGEGSPLYWGIRRGSTDKLIF. CDR3 sequence (DNA): TGTGCTCTTGGGGAAGGTAGTCCTTTGTACTGGGGGATACGAAGGGGATCGACCGATAAACTCATCTTT.

This clone was counted ten times or more. Translating this DNA gives a protein that differs at residue 14 from the TCRdb one, which belongs to a much larger clone; a read error is likely, and the protein shown is this translation. J is TRDJ1 and V is TRDV1; 8 bases match TRDD2. The V segment lost 3 bases and the J segment 1 base; nucleotides outside the gene matches: 22. The CDR3 spans 21 residues. The germline gives CDR1 TSWWSYY, CDR2 QGS. The CDR3 here is CALGDSSYGNGVIGVTDKLIF. In DNA, the CDR3 is TGTGCTCTTGGGGACTCTTCCTACGGGAATGGGGTCATAGGTGTCACCGATAAACTCATCTTT.

Of note for this clone: A far larger clone is just one base off, so this is likely a read error. Other nucleotide sequences from this sample produce the same CDR3. The gene calls are TRDV1 and TRDJ1; the match to TRDD3 covers 11 bases. The J gene was not available in TCRdb and was assigned here by matching the DNA to germline segments. J gave up 5 bases and V 1 base, and 18 bases lay outside the gene matches. The CDR3 consists of 20 residues. Germline CDR1 and CDR2: TSWWSYY and QGS. The CDR3 coding sequence is TGTGCTCTTGGGGAACGTGAGACACAGTACTGGGGGATAACTGAAGATAAACTCATCTTT. This encodes CALGERETQYWGITEDKLIF.

With regard to this clone: This likely stems from a read error, as it lies one base from a far larger clone. The same CDR3 is also encoded by other DNA sequences in this sample. This sequence joins TRDV2 and TRDJ2; 10 bases are shared with TRDD3. Germline loops: CDR1 GEAIGNYY, CDR2 EKD. The CDR3 loop spans 17 amino acids. The CDR3 reads CACDNLLGDGITAQLFF. The CDR3 bases are TGCGCCTGTGACAACCTACTGGGGGATGGGATTACAGCACAACTCTTCTTT.

A word on this clone: This is likely an artifact of a read error, given a far larger clone one base away. The identical CDR3 is also encoded by other nucleotide sequences in the sample. The chain uses TRDV2 and TRDJ1; 8 nucleotides agree with TRDD3. No J segment appears in TCRdb, so it was assigned here by matching the sequence to germline. Germline loops: CDR1 GEAIGNYY, CDR2 EKD. V lost 3 bases to trimming and J lost 0 bases; unmatched junction nucleotides: 17. The CDR3 has 19 residues. This CDR3 is CACDSLLGALPGDTDKLIF. DNA of the CDR3: TGTGCCTGTGACTCCTTACTGGGGGCATTGCCGGGGGACACCGATAAACTCATCTTT.

This clone was seen repeatedly, ten times or more. This likely reflects a read error, since a far larger clone is one base away. The same CDR3 is also encoded by other DNA sequences in this sample. The rearrangement uses TRDV2 and TRDJ1; 8 nucleotides match TRDD3. This CDR3 has 17 residues. The V gene's germline CDR1 is GEAIGNYY and CDR2 EKD. The CDR3 is CACDTVSGIRNTDKLIF. The CDR3 DNA reads as TGTGCCTGTGACACCGTCTCCGGGATACGAAACACTGATAAACTCATCTTT.

This clone was seen a handful of times. This likely reflects a read error, since a far larger clone is one base away. Within the sample, other DNA sequences also encode this same CDR3. V is TRDV2 and J is TRDJ1; the match to TRDD3 covers 7 bases. TCRdb records no J gene; here it was assigned by comparing the DNA to germline. J gave up 3 bases and V 2 bases, and 32 bases lay outside the gene matches. CDR1 is GEAIGNYY, CDR2 EKD, per germline. The CDR3 is 23 residues long. The CDR3 DNA is TGTGCCTGTGACAGACCCTCTCGCGTAGCGACTGGGGACCCTACCCTTATTGCCGATAAACTCATCTTT. It translates to CACDRPSRVATGDPTLIADKLIF.

The chain links TRDV2 to TRDJ1; 10 bases fit TRDD3. TCRdb records no J gene; here it was assigned by comparing the DNA to germline. After removal of 3 bases from V and 2 bases from J, the junction contained 11 bases not matched to a gene. There are 17 residues in the CDR3. The germline V gene encodes CDR1 GEAIGNYY and CDR2 EKD. CDR3 region: CACDVLGDPGRTDKLIF. The CDR3, as DNA: TGTGCCTGTGACGTACTGGGGGATCCGGGGAGAACCGATAAACTCATCTTT.

This clone was detected a few times. Possible read error: a much larger clone is one base away. Other DNA sequences from this sample encode an identical CDR3 as well. The V call is TRDV1, the J call TRDJ1, with 10 bases fitting TRDD3. Per germline, CDR1 TSWWSYY and CDR2 QGS. The length of the CDR3 is 22 residues. In nucleotides, the CDR3 is TGTGCCCTTGGGGAACTAAGGCCCTACGGGGGGATACGGAACCACGCCCTCGAAAAACTCATCTTT. This codes for CALGELRPYGGIRNHALEKLIF.

This clone was counted only a few times. A far larger clone is a single base away, which makes a read error likely. Other DNA sequences in the same sample also yield this CDR3. The CDR3 coding sequence is TGTGCTCTTGGGGAACCTGGCCTTCCCAGGTACTGGGGGATTGCCTACACCGATAAACTCATCTTT. This translates into CALGEPGLPRYWGIAYTDKLIF. The genes are TRDV1 and TRDJ1; 10 nucleotides agree with TRDD3. The J gene, missing from TCRdb, was assigned here through DNA to germline matching. CDR1 TSWWSYY and CDR2 QGS come from the germline V gene. The CDR3 length is 22 residues. Unmatched junction bases numbered 20, after V lost 1 base and J lost 0 bases.

The sample holds a few counts of this clone. A read error likely explains why the TCRdb protein, taken from a much larger clone, differs from this DNA's translation at residue 3; the protein shown is translated from the DNA. The rearrangement joins TRDV3 to TRDJ1; D gene unclear. TCRdb leaves out the J gene; it was filled in here by matching the DNA to germline. Germline V gene data show CDR1 as TVYSNPD and CDR2 as GDNSRS (reference sequence). Trimming cost V 5 bases and J 2 bases, with 24 bases left between them. The CDR3 loop spans 16 amino acids. In DNA form, the CDR3 reads TGTGCCGTTCGTCTAGCAGGCTGGCAACTTACCGATAAACTCATCTTT. This encodes CAVRLAGWQLTDKLIF.

On this clone: One base separates it from a far larger clone, so it is likely a read error. Other nucleotide sequences from this sample produce the same CDR3. CDR3 sequence: CALSYRDGRGLQYTDKLIF. The CDR3 DNA follows: TGTGCTCTTTCCTACCGGGATGGTAGAGGGTTACAGTACACCGATAAACTCATCTTC. No call exists for the J gene, whereas the V gene is TRDV1; TRDD3 is the table's D call and was not checked against the DNA. CDR1 is TSWWSYY and CDR2 is QGS in the germline V gene. The length of the CDR3 is 19 residues.

This clone has more than one count but fewer than ten. TCRdb attributes to this sequence the protein of a much larger clone, which differs from the DNA translation at residue 15; a read error is likely, and the protein displayed is translated from the DNA. The rearrangement links TRDV1 to TRDJ1; unclear D gene. Here the J gene came from matching the DNA to germline, since TCRdb omits it. CDR1 and CDR2 (germline): TSWWSYY, QGS. The CDR3 loop spans 22 amino acids. Trimming took off 5 bases at V and 2 bases at J, with 36 bases between the two ends. The chain's CDR3 is CALGFQPSTAVLRVLKTDKLIF. The CDR3 bases are TGTGCTCTTGGGTTTCAACCGTCCACAGCGGTACTGAGGGTCCTTAAGACCGATAAACTCATCTTT.

Only a few counts were recorded for this clone. TCRdb has a much larger clone's protein, which differs at residue 10 from the translation of this DNA, likely because of a read error; what is shown is the protein translated from the DNA. The chain uses TRDV1 and TRDJ4, with a weak D call TRDD2 (5 bases). The J gene was not available in TCRdb and was assigned here by matching the DNA to germline segments. Trimming cost V 4 bases and J 6 bases, with 15 bases left between them. CDR1 is TSWWSYY and CDR2 is QGS in the germline V gene. CDR3 length: 13 residues. The CDR3 protein is CALGALLRGSLIF. The CDR3 DNA reads as TGTGCTCTTGGGGCCCTACTTCGTGGATCCCTGATCTTT.

As regards this clone: TCRdb shows a much larger clone's protein in place of this DNA's translation, and the two differ at residue 9, likely through a read error; the protein shown is translated from the DNA. The chain combines TRDV1 with TRDJ1; maybe TRDD2 (5 bases). V dropped 1 base and J dropped 1 base, with 22 bases sitting between them. The CDR3 spans 19 residues. Per the germline V gene, CDR1 is TSWWSYY and CDR2 is QGS. For the CDR3, the DNA is TGTGCTCTTGGGGAACCAAACTCTCGCACTTCTTCCCCCACCGATAAACTCATCTTT. As protein: CALGEPNSRTSSPTDKLIF.

This clone occurred a few times. Translating this DNA gives a protein that differs at residues 10 and 13 from the TCRdb one, which belongs to a much larger clone; a read error is likely, and the protein shown is this translation. The chain recombines TRDV1 with TRDJ4, with D perhaps matching TRDD3 (5 bases). No J gene was available from TCRdb, and it was assigned here by a germline match of the DNA. CDR3 size: 18 residues. Germline CDR1 TSWWSYY, CDR2 QGS. Trimming removed 4 bases from V and 3 bases from J, with 27 bases in between. CDR3 in amino acids: CALGGLLELEDMRGPLIF. In nucleotides, the CDR3 is TGTGCTCTTGGGGGCTTACTCGAACTGGAGGATATGAGGGGACCCCTGATCTTT.

Note on this clone: TCRdb shows a much larger clone's protein in place of this DNA's translation, and the two differ at residue 4, likely through a read error; the protein shown is translated from the DNA. CDR3 in amino acids: CACGTVGGGYGVSDKLIF. In DNA form, the CDR3 reads TGTGCCTGTGGCACCGTCGGCGGGGGATACGGTGTTTCCGATAAACTCATCTTT. The chain joins TRDV2 to TRDJ1, with 10 bases lining up with TRDD3. Because TCRdb records no J gene, it was assigned here through a match of the DNA to germline. The CDR3 is 18 residues long. Germline V gene sequence: CDR1 GEAIGNYY, CDR2 EKD.

Of note for this clone: The mismatch at residue 15 between this DNA's translation and the TCRdb protein of a much larger clone likely reflects a read error; the protein shown is translated from the DNA. The V gene is TRDV2, the J gene TRDJ1, with 9 bases lining up with TRDD2. Here the J gene was assigned by germline matching of the DNA, as TCRdb has none. The CDR3 has 24 residues. Trimming removed 0 bases from V and 0 bases from J; junction bases left unmatched: 28. Germline CDR1 GEAIGNYY, CDR2 EKD. This CDR3 reads CACDTRAARPSYTKVGADTDKLIF. For the CDR3, the DNA is TGTGCCTGTGACACCAGGGCCGCCAGGCCTTCCTACACCAAGGTGGGGGCTGACACCGATAAACTCATCTTT.

In this sample, this clone turned up a few times. A far more abundant clone sits one base away, making this likely a read error. Other DNA sequences in the sample encode the same CDR3. The V gene is TRDV2, the J gene TRDJ1, with 8 positions matching TRDD2. The J gene, absent from TCRdb, was called here by matching the DNA to germline. The ends lost 1 base at V and 2 bases at J; junction bases unmatched: 23. The CDR3 loop spans 21 amino acids. CDR1 and CDR2 from the germline V gene are GEAIGNYY and EKD. CDR3 sequence reads: CACDTLLPRLVVGSATDKLIF. The CDR3 coding sequence is TGTGCCTGTGACACGCTCCTTCCTAGATTGGTGGTCGGCTCCGCAACCGATAAACTCATCTTT.

With respect to this clone: It is likely a read error: a sequence one base away is far more abundant. Other DNA sequences in this specimen translate into the identical CDR3. CDR3: CALGDHLRITGTADKLIF. The CDR3 DNA follows: TGTGCTCTTGGGGACCACCTACGTATTACTGGTACTGCCGATAAACTCATCTTC. V gene TRDV1 was called; the J gene was not; TRDD3 is the table's D call, not checked against the DNA. Looked up from germline, CDR1 is TSWWSYY and CDR2 is QGS. This CDR3 region has 18 residues.

As to this clone: TCRdb's protein, taken from a much larger clone, differs from this DNA's translation at residue 12, likely owing to a read error; the protein displayed comes from the DNA. V gene TRDV1 combines with J gene TRDJ1; maybe TRDD3 (6 bases). TCRdb carries no J gene annotation; the J gene was assigned here by matching the DNA with germline. Deletions cut 4 bases from V and 0 bases from J, with 24 bases between. Looked up from germline, CDR1 is TSWWSYY and CDR2 is QGS. The CDR3 sequence is 19 residues long. The CDR3 bases are TGTGCTCTTGGGGCCCCCCCATTTGGGGGTGGATCCTACACCGATAAACTCATCTTT. It translates to CALGAPPFGGGSYTDKLIF.

Concerning this clone itself: This probably arose from a read error, given a far larger clone one base away. At the DNA level, this CDR3 is encoded by other sequences in the same sample as well. The chain combines TRDV1 with TRDJ1; a weak D match, TRDD3 (6 bases). The CDR3 extends over 14 amino acids. Germline values: CDR1 TSWWSYY, CDR2 QGS. The CDR3 spells CALGEGIGGAKLIF. Here the CDR3 DNA reads TGTGCCCTTGGGGAAGGGATCGGGGGAGCTAAACTCATCTTT.

Of note for this clone: The protein TCRdb lists belongs to a much larger clone and differs from this DNA's translation at residue 5, which points to a read error; the protein shown is made from the DNA. CDR3 bases: TGTGCTCTTGGGGGATCCTACCGCCTTCCTACACAACTTGGGGGAAAGTACACCGATAAACTCATCTTT. Translated, it gives CALGGSYRLPTQLGGKYTDKLIF. The rearrangement links TRDV1 to TRDJ1; 9 bases line up with TRDD2. No J segment appears in TCRdb, so it was assigned here by matching the sequence to germline. This CDR3 region has 23 residues. V shed 4 bases, J shed 0 bases, and the junction held 27 bases outside the gene matches. Germline CDR1 TSWWSYY, CDR2 QGS.

About this clone itself: A far larger clone is off by one base, so a read error is likely. The chain uses TRDV1 and TRDJ1; D possibly corresponds to TRDD2 (6 bases). Here the J gene was assigned by germline matching of the DNA, as TCRdb has none. V gave up 0 bases and J gave up 0 bases, with 32 bases separating them. Germline V lookup: CDR1 TSWWSYY, CDR2 QGS. The CDR3 sequence is 23 residues long. CDR3: CALGELPLLRGGWDSAYTDKLIF. CDR3 nucleotide sequence: TGTGCTCTTGGGGAACTTCCACTCCTACGAGGGGGGTGGGACTCAGCGTACACCGATAAACTCATCTTT.

This clone was recorded a few times. The mismatch at residue 14 between this DNA's translation and the TCRdb protein of a much larger clone likely reflects a read error; the protein shown is translated from the DNA. This chain uses TRDV1 with TRDJ1; 11 nucleotides match TRDD3. Germline matching of the DNA provided the J gene here, since TCRdb leaves it blank. Germline CDR1 and CDR2: TSWWSYY and QGS. CDR3 length equals 17 residues. CDR3 sequence: CALGVPGGYLYTDRLIF. CDR3 nucleotides: TGTGCTCTTGGGGTTCCTGGGGGATACTTGTACACCGATAGACTCATCTTT.